This T cell receptor (beta chain) emerged from a study of blood T cell repertoires in COVID-19. Across the whole study: Whether acute or convalescent, the COVID-19 samples came from the United States, Italy and Spain. The analysed material was cDNA or gDNA that came from T cells, B-cell-depleted T cells, or PBMCs.

Trimming took 5 bases from V and 0 from J, leaving 12 bases between them. The germline gives CDR1 SGHRS, CDR2 YFSETQ. The CDR3 has 15 residues. As processed by the authors: The authors estimated nucleated cell counts from reference gene primer amplification. TCRdb keeps only in-frame clones here, not all; method: immunoSEQ multiplex PCR. V and J calls and clone size follow that table, whereas D and trimming were derived from the DNA. The profile covers some 150,000 clones, with roughly 84% appearing a single time and roughly 4.8% taken by the ten largest. V is TRBV5-1 and J is TRBJ2-4; possible D gene TRBD1, 5 bases. This receptor was identified in a human donor in a cohort sampled during active COVID-19. Sequencing used peripheral blood. The CDR3 spells CASRDTGIAKNIQYF. The CDR3 nucleotides are TGCGCCAGCAGGGATACAGGAATAGCCAAAAACATTCAGTACTTC.